This T cell receptor (beta chain) was retrieved from a study of T cell responses to AZD1222 COVID-19 vaccine. Worth noting for this clone: Its matching antigen is unknown.

Some clones are missing from TCRdb's copy, which holds only in-frame ones; the method was immunoSEQ multiplex PCR. This sample has 90,000 to 120,000 clones, with approximately 90% found just once. Study-wide results and limits: Only a handful of AZD1222 recipients, roughly 6 in all, had baseline seropositivity. Repertoires were obtained solely post-peak T cell response.

The sequence was collected from an adult in good health. The sequenced sample was peripheral blood, obtained on day 0 of AZD1222 vaccination.

The CDR3 DNA reads as TGTGCCAGCAGTGATTCTGTAGCCAAAAACATTCAGTACTTC. Translated: CASSDSVAKNIQYF. The gene calls are TRBV2 and TRBJ2-4; no clear D gene. Germline V gene data show CDR1 as SNHLY and CDR2 as FYNNEI. The CDR3 consists of 14 residues. The V gene lost 3 bases and the J gene lost 0 bases, with 6 bases spanning the gap.